This TCR beta chain was sequenced during a study of regulatory T cells in long-lasting Graves disease. Findings of the study overall: Persistent Graves' patients showed less TCR diversity than newly diagnosed ones.

Per the germline V gene, CDR1 is LNHDA and CDR2 is SQIVND (reference sequence). CDR3 length equals 13 residues. With 9 bases removed from V and 3 bases from J, the gap between germline ends came to 11 bases. Researchers made TCR beta libraries by using iRepertoire HTBI primers and running Arm-PCR on CDR3 regions. One entry per CDR3 protein results from TCRdb running MiXCR on the multiplex PCR reads. The sample lists over 500,000 distinct CDR3 sequences, around 17% occurring once. The time point: newly diagnosed GD, antithyroid drugs for less than 3 months. Researchers made the TCR library from RNA that was extracted from PBMCs. Remarks on this clonotype: The target antigen is unknown.

These data were also filed under a second study, of T cells in Graves' hyperthyroidism and ophthalmopathy.

The sample was peripheral blood mononuclear cells (PBMCs), taken at new diagnosis, from a patient treated with antithyroid drugs. The TCR originated in a woman aged 30 to 39 with Graves disease. The rearrangement uses TRBV19 and TRBJ1-4; possibly TRBD1 for D (5 bases). The CDR3: CASRGSANEKLFF. The CDR3 DNA reads as TGTGCCAGCCGGGGCTCCGCTAATGAAAAACTGTTTTTT.